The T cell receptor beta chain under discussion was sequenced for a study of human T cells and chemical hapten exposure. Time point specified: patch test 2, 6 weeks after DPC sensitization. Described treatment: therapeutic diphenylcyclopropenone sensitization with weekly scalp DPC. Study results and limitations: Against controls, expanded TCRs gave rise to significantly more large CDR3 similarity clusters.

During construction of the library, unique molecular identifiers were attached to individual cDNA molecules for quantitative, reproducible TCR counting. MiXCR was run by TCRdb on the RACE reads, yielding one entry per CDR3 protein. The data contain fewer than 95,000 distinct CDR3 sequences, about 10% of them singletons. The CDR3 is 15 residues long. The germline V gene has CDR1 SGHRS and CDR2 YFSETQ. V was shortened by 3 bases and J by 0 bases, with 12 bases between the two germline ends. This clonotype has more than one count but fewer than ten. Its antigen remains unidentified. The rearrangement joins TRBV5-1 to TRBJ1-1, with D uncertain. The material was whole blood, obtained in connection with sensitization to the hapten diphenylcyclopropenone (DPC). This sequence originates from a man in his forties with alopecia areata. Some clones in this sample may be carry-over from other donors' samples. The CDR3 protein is CASSSAETMNTEAFF. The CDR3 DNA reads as TGCGCCAGCAGCTCGGCGGAGACCATGAACACTGAAGCTTTCTTT.